The 20 T cell receptor beta chains given below trace back to one sample, sequenced in a study of shared T cell receptors in the human thymus. The assay was immunoSEQ multiplex PCR, and TCRdb's table has in-frame clones only and misses some. Here the sample spans some 700,000 clones, roughly 90% being singletons. These data also formed part of another study, on human thymus T cells.

The sequenced material came from thymocytes. The receptor source for this set is a boy younger than two with a congenital heart defect.

The rearrangement links TRBV5-1 to TRBJ1-4; 7 positions match TRBD1. Germline V gene sequence: CDR1 SGHRS, CDR2 YFSETQ. After removal of 4 bases from V and 7 bases from J, the junction contained 10 bases not matched to a gene. This CDR3 region has 15 residues. The CDR3 reads CASSKSGGSPEKLFF. For the CDR3, the DNA is TGCGCCAGCAGCAAGTCAGGGGGTTCCCCTGAAAAACTGTTTTTT.

The chain carries TRBV28 and TRBJ2-2, with TRBD1 identical over 8 bases. The J segment lost 0 bases and the V segment lost 6 bases, leaving 0 bases of the junction unmatched. Germline lookup yields CDR1 MDHEN and CDR2 SYDVKM. The CDR3 is made up of 14 amino acids. CDR3 in DNA: TGTGCCAGCAGGGACAGGGCGAACACCGGGGAGCTGTTTTTT. It translates to CASRDRANTGELFF.

This chain links TRBV7-2 with TRBJ2-7; 7 positions match TRBD1. The CDR3 is 12 amino acids. J lost 7 bases, V lost 6 bases, and 6 bases had no gene match. In germline, CDR1 is SGHTA, CDR2 FQGNSA. CDR3 nucleotide sequence: TGTGCCAGCAGGACAGGGAGTTGGGAGCAGTACTTC. Protein sequence: CASRTGSWEQYF.

The V gene is TRBV11-3, the J gene TRBJ2-7; 12 bases agree with TRBD2. The germline CDR1 and CDR2 sequences are SGHNT and YENEEA. Trimming at V came to 3 bases and at J to 4 bases, leaving 1 base not matched to a gene. The CDR3 sequence is 14 residues long. CDR3 protein: CASSLTSGSYEQYF. DNA of the CDR3: TGTGCCAGCAGCTTGACTAGCGGGAGTTACGAGCAGTACTTC. Full variable domain (outside the CDR3, taken from reference TRBV11-3 and TRBJ2-7): EAGVVQSPRYKIIEKKQPVAFWCNPISGHNTLYWYLQNLGQGPELLIRYENEEAVDDSQLPKDRFSAERLKGVDSTLKIQPAELGDSAVYLCASSLTSGSYEQYFGPGTRLTVT.

This chain uses TRBV6-1 with TRBJ2-7; tentatively, D is TRBD2 (5 bases). Trimming removed 7 bases at V and 5 bases at J, with 9 bases between. Germline CDR1 and CDR2: MNHNS and SASEGT. This CDR3 contains 11 residues. The CDR3 reads CASKVRDEQYF. The CDR3 region has the DNA TGTGCCAGCAAGGTGAGGGACGAGCAGTACTTC.

The chain employs TRBV27 and TRBJ2-1, with 13 bases identical to TRBD2. CDR1 is MNHEY, CDR2 SMNVEV, per germline (reference sequence). The CDR3 sequence is 16 residues long. The V and J ends lost 6 bases and 1 base, in that order; junction bases with no gene match: 3. The CDR3 DNA is TGTGCCAGCAGCCTGACTAGCGGGAGGTCCTACAATGAGCAGTTCTTC. The encoded protein is CASSLTSGRSYNEQFF.

V gene TRBV2 combines with J gene TRBJ1-4; D uncertain. This CDR3 spans 14 amino acids. CDR1 and CDR2 (germline): SNHLY, FYNNEI. V was trimmed by 6 bases and J by 7 bases, leaving 15 bases between them. CDR3 nucleotides: TGTGCCAGCAGCCCCATCGTGGGAGGTGAAAAACTGTTTTTT. Amino acids: CASSPIVGGEKLFF.

This clone showed up just once. The chain couples TRBV4-2 to TRBJ2-7; 10 bases line up with TRBD2. Germline loops: CDR1 LGHNA, CDR2 YNFKEQ. The CDR3 runs to 16 residues. Trimming cost V 0 bases and J 2 bases; bases outside gene matches: 4. The CDR3 nucleotides read TGTGCCAGCAGCCAAGATGGGGGACTAGCGACCTACGAGCAGTACTTC. This codes for CASSQDGGLATYEQYF.

In its sample, this clone was seen a few times. This chain links TRBV2 with TRBJ1-4; weak D call: TRBD1 (5 bases). V lost 6 bases and J lost 6, with 11 bases in between. Germline values: CDR1 SNHLY, CDR2 FYNNEI. This CDR3 region has 13 residues. The CDR3 loop is CASRQGGDEKLFF. The CDR3 region has the DNA TGTGCCAGCAGGCAGGGAGGGGATGAAAAACTGTTTTTT.

This clone came up once. The J gene is TRBJ2-1, the V gene TRBV7-9; tentatively, D is TRBD1 (5 bases). This CDR3 is 13 amino acids long. Germline CDR1 SEHNR, CDR2 FQNEAQ (reference sequence). V was pared by 3 bases and J by 5 bases, with 8 bases between. In DNA form, the CDR3 reads TGTGCCAGCAGCTTGCTCAGGGACAATGAGCAGTTCTTC. Protein sequence: CASSLLRDNEQFF.

This chain links TRBV19 with TRBJ2-2; TRBD1 matches 9 bases. In germline, CDR1 is LNHDA, CDR2 SQIVND (reference sequence). The CDR3 covers 14 residues. V was pared by 5 bases and J by 3 bases, with 1 base of the junction left unmatched. CDR3 amino acids: CASSWDRDTGELFF. The CDR3 DNA follows: TGTGCCAGTAGTTGGGACAGGGACACCGGGGAGCTGTTTTTT. The full variable domain, completed using reference TRBV19 and TRBJ2-2, is DGGITQSPKYLFRKEGQNVTLSCEQNLNHDAMYWYRQDPGQGLRLIYYSQIVNDFQKGDIAEGYSVSREKKESFPLTVTSAQKNPTAFYLCASSWDRDTGELFFGEGSRLTVL.

This clone was seen a few times. This chain connects TRBV11-2 to TRBJ1-1; 8 nucleotides match TRBD1. Germline CDR1 reads SGHAT; CDR2 reads FQNNGV. This CDR3 has 16 residues. With 4 bases clipped from V and 3 bases from J, the junction kept 10 bases outside the gene matches. Written as DNA, the CDR3 is TGTGCCAGCAGCTACCCCCCCGGGACAGGATACACTGAAGCTTTCTTT. Its protein is CASSYPPGTGYTEAFF.

Comment on this clone: The conserved phenylalanine or tryptophan normally closing the CDR3 is absent here, so this likely arose from a read error. The DNA is omitted, as the CDR3 cannot be located on it reliably, and the CDR3 follows TCRdb's listing. This sequence joins TRBV10-1 and TRBJ2-7; the table's D call, TRBD2, was not checked against the DNA. 13 amino acids form the CDR3, both terminal residues included. Looked up from germline, CDR1 is WNHNN and CDR2 is SYGVQD (reference sequence). The CDR3: CASSETGTSSFFL.

The CDR3 spells CASSLGRATTGTFYGYTF. In DNA form, the CDR3 reads TGTGCCAGCAGCTTAGGGCGGGCCACGACAGGGACGTTCTATGGCTACACCTTC. The chain links TRBV11-2 to TRBJ1-2; 7 bases map to TRBD1. The CDR3 is 18 amino acids. Germline V lookup: CDR1 SGHAT, CDR2 FQNNGV. The trim removed 1 base at V and 4 bases at J, leaving 15 bases unmatched.

The rearrangement joins TRBV27 to TRBJ2-3, with TRBD2 matching over 10 bases. The ends lost 4 bases at V and 2 bases at J; junction bases unmatched: 24. Germline CDR1 is MNHEY and CDR2 is SMNVEV (reference sequence). The length of the CDR3 is 22 residues. The CDR3, as DNA: TGTGCCAGCAGTTGGGGGCAGGGGGCCCAGGCTCTAGCGGGGGCCTACACAGATACGCAGTATTTT. Its translation: CASSWGQGAQALAGAYTDTQYF.

The chain links TRBV14 to TRBJ2-5; TRBD1 is a possible D gene (6 bases). V was trimmed by 0 bases and J by 5 bases, leaving 13 bases between them. This CDR3 comprises 15 residues. Germline V gives CDR1 SGHDN, CDR2 FVKESK. The CDR3 DNA is TGTGCCAGCAGCCAAGATTCTCCAGGGGACGAGACCCAGTACTTC. Encoded protein: CASSQDSPGDETQYF. Filled out from reference TRBV14 and TRBJ2-5, the complete variable domain reads EAGVTQFPSHSVIEKGQTVTLRCDPISGHDNLYWYRRVMGKEIKFLLHFVKESKQDESGMPNNRFLAERTGGTYSTLKVQPAELEDSGVYFCASSQDSPGDETQYFGPGTRLLVL.

The V and J genes are TRBV2 and TRBJ2-4; 10 positions match TRBD1. The CDR3 extends over 19 amino acids. Germline loops: CDR1 SNHLY, CDR2 FYNNEI. With V trimmed by 8 bases and J by 5 bases, 21 bases remained unmatched. The CDR3 bases are TGTGCCAGCCCCCAAGGGGGGACAGGGGATAATCCTATGGAAAACATTCAGTACTTC. Its translation is CASPQGGTGDNPMENIQYF.

The chain carries TRBV15 and TRBJ1-5; no firm D call. The CDR3 is 17 residues long. Per the germline V gene, CDR1 is LNHNV and CDR2 is YYDKDF (reference sequence). V dropped 2 bases and J dropped 5 bases, with 19 bases sitting between them. The CDR3: CATSRSHGEGPYQPQHF. CDR3 DNA: TGTGCCACCAGCAGATCTCACGGGGAAGGGCCCTATCAGCCCCAGCATTTT.

The table lists this clone with a few counts. V and J are TRBV30 and TRBJ1-1; D remains unclear. Germline V gene lookup returns CDR1 GTSNPN and CDR2 SVGIG (reference sequence). The CDR3 extends over 17 amino acids. V lost 2 bases and J lost 1, with 20 bases in between. The CDR3 loop reads CAWSPSRLYCPNTEAFF. CDR3 DNA: TGTGCCTGGAGTCCCAGCAGGCTCTACTGTCCGAACACTGAAGCTTTCTTT.

This clone was detected only once. The chain recombines TRBV29-1 with TRBJ2-1; 9 nucleotides agree with TRBD2. This CDR3 has 14 residues. Germline CDR1 SQVTM, CDR2 ANQGSEA. Trimming removed 5 bases from V and 8 bases from J; junction bases left unmatched: 10. CDR3 sequence: CSVLPSGRRYEQFF. In DNA, the CDR3 is TGCAGCGTTCTACCCAGCGGGAGGAGGTATGAGCAGTTCTTC.